The 31 T cell receptor beta chains listed next were all sequenced from one sample in a study of spatial heterogeneity in lung cancer (dated by TCRdb to about 2019). The library relied on 5' RACE. TCRdb names NextSeq 500 as the instrument used. TCRdb trimmed the raw reads at Q25, called clones with MiXCR and kept productive beta chains. Duplicate CDR3 protein sequences are folded into a single record with the most common DNA and genes. This sample is represented by some 70,000 distinct CDR3 sequences; less than 15% of them were singletons. The ten top clones hold 5.5% to 7.5% of the sample. Reading the label with the study, this specimen's time point is: sample taken at primary tumor resection. Without any cell sorting, TCR sequencing was performed on whole RNA extracted either from tumor and nontumor lung tissue or from cryopreserved PBMC samples. Sample: PBMCs, taken at surgery. Receptors were obtained from a male donor with early-stage non-small cell lung cancer.

This clonotype appeared a few times. CDR3 in amino acids: CASSAGQGNTEAFF. The DNA for the CDR3 is TGTGCCAGCAGTGCGGGACAGGGGAACACTGAAGCTTTCTTT. The J gene is TRBJ1-1, the V gene TRBV6-1, with 9 bases that match TRBD1. This CDR3 is built from 14 residues. J was trimmed by 1 base and V by 4 bases; bases with no gene match: 1. The germline CDR1 and CDR2 sequences are MNHNS and SASEGT.

This clonotype appeared a few times. V is TRBV29-1 and J is TRBJ2-7, with TRBD1 matching 10 bases. Per germline, CDR1 SQVTM and CDR2 ANQGSEA. Germline trimming cut 7 bases from V and 6 bases from J; bases unmatched to any gene: 9. The CDR3 is made up of 13 amino acids. CDR3 in amino acids: CSGGRDRGIEQYF. The DNA for the CDR3 is TGCAGCGGGGGCCGGGACAGGGGTATCGAGCAGTACTTC.

This clonotype came up many times. V usage is TRBV18 and J usage is TRBJ1-5; TRBD1 aligns across 7 bases. V lost 1 base and J lost 4; bases outside the gene matches: 4. The CDR3 spans 15 residues. Germline V CDR1 and CDR2: KGHSH, LQKENI. CDR3 amino acids: CASSPLGQLNQPQHF. For the CDR3, the DNA is TGTGCCAGCTCACCACTGGGACAGCTTAATCAGCCCCAGCATTTT.

This clonotype was picked up a small number of times. The V gene is TRBV18, the J gene TRBJ2-7; 13 nucleotides line up with TRBD2. The length of the CDR3 is 16 residues. Germline CDR1 reads KGHSH; CDR2 reads LQKENI. The trim removed 3 bases at V and 3 bases at J, leaving 5 bases unmatched. The CDR3 reads CASSPRLAGGIYEQYF. In DNA, the CDR3 is TGTGCCAGCTCACCGAGACTAGCGGGAGGAATCTACGAGCAGTACTTC.

A note on this clonotype: With a much larger clone just one base away, this may be a read error. The chain recombines TRBV7-2 with TRBJ2-6; D is unclear. The CDR3 is made up of 15 amino acids. Germline V gene data show CDR1 as SGHTA and CDR2 as FQGNSA. The CDR3 loop reads CASSLAASGTNVLTF. CDR3 nucleotide sequence: TGTGCCAGCAGCCTGGCGGCTTCTGGGACCAACGTCCTGACTTTC.

The V call is TRBV5-1, the J call TRBJ2-5, with no clear D. Germline-derived CDR1 and CDR2 are SGHRS and YFSETQ. V was shortened by 0 bases and J by 5 bases, with 11 bases between the two germline ends. The length of the CDR3 is 14 residues. This chain's CDR3 is CASSLESVPETQYF. CDR3 sequence (DNA): TGCGCCAGCAGCTTGGAGTCGGTGCCTGAGACCCAGTACTTC.

This clonotype was recorded at least ten times. The genes are TRBV28 and TRBJ2-7; D is perhaps TRBD1 (6 bases). Germline-derived CDR1 and CDR2 are MDHEN and SYDVKM. V lost 3 bases and J lost 6, with 15 bases in between. The CDR3 loop spans 14 amino acids. Written as DNA, the CDR3 is TGTGCCAGCAGTTTCGGCAGGGGAAATAGCGAGCAGTACTTC. This sequence encodes CASSFGRGNSEQYF.

The chain has TRBV25-1 and TRBJ2-3, with TRBD1 matching 8 bases. V gave up 3 bases and J gave up 3 bases; unmatched junction bases: 2. The CDR3 length is 14 residues. The germline CDR1 and CDR2 sequences are MGHDK and SYGVNS. DNA of the CDR3: TGTGCCAGCAGTGACGGACAGGGAACAGATACGCAGTATTTT. Translated, it gives CASSDGQGTDTQYF.

The rearrangement links TRBV4-3 to TRBJ2-1; 11 bases align to TRBD2. The CDR3 contains 17 residues. With V trimmed by 1 base and J by 3 bases, 5 bases remained unmatched. Germline CDR1 reads LGHNA; CDR2 reads YSLEER. In DNA, the CDR3 is TGCGCCAGCAGCCAAGGTCCGGGGACTAGCGGCTACAATGAGCAGTTCTTC. Protein product: CASSQGPGTSGYNEQFF.

V usage is TRBV27 and J usage is TRBJ2-1; possibly TRBD1 or TRBD2 for D (5 bases each). Germline V gene lookup returns CDR1 MNHEY and CDR2 SMNVEV (reference sequence). The CDR3 has 14 residues. V dropped 2 bases and J dropped 5 bases, with 10 bases sitting between them. CDR3 in DNA: TGTGCCAGCAGTTTACTCGGGGCACACAATGAGCAGTTCTTC. Translated: CASSLLGAHNEQFF.

This rearrangement joins TRBV5-1 to TRBJ1-2; D gene ambiguous. V shed 0 bases and J shed 7 bases, with 13 bases lying between them. The germline gives CDR1 SGHRS, CDR2 YFSETQ. The CDR3 consists of 14 residues. DNA of the CDR3: TGCGCCAGCAGCTTGGCCGCCACGGGCGGTGGCTACACCTTC. As protein: CASSLAATGGGYTF.

This clonotype was seen a handful of times. The chain recombines TRBV27 with TRBJ2-6; a possible D gene is TRBD2 (6 bases). The CDR3 has 15 amino acids. Trimming took off 8 bases at V and 1 base at J, with 12 bases between the two ends. Germline V gene lookup returns CDR1 MNHEY and CDR2 SMNVEV (reference sequence). Written as DNA, the CDR3 is TGTGCCAGCGGGGGGAGTAAGTCTGGGGCCAACGTCCTGACTTTC. It specifies CASGGSKSGANVLTF. The full variable domain, rest sourced from reference TRBV27 and TRBJ2-6, is EAQVTQNPRYLITVTGKKLTVTCSQNMNHEYMSWYRQDPGLGLRQIYYSMNVEVTDKGDVPEGYKVSRKEKRNFPLILESPSPNQTSLYFCASGGSKSGANVLTFGAGSRLTVL.

This clonotype was seen a handful of times. The chain is built from TRBV9 and TRBJ2-1; D may be TRBD1 (5 bases). Trimming shortened V by 2 bases and J by 5 bases, and 11 bases separated the two germline ends. The CDR3 is 14 amino acids. CDR1 SGDLS and CDR2 YYNGEE come from the germline V gene. DNA for the CDR3: TGTGCCAGCAGCGTTTTGGGGCAGCACAATGAGCAGTTCTTC. It encodes CASSVLGQHNEQFF.

This clonotype was picked up many times. This chain connects TRBV30 to TRBJ2-3; 9 bases agree with TRBD2. The germline V gene encodes CDR1 GTSNPN and CDR2 SVGIG (reference sequence). The CDR3 length is 13 residues. Trimming at V came to 5 bases and at J to 4 bases, leaving 4 bases not matched to a gene. The CDR3 here is CAWGKREADTQYF. CDR3 DNA: TGTGCCTGGGGGAAGCGGGAGGCAGATACGCAGTATTTT.

This clonotype was counted a few times. This chain uses TRBV27 with TRBJ1-2; D might be TRBD1 (5 bases). The CDR3 sequence is 15 residues long. Trimming shortened V by 4 bases and J by 8 bases, and 20 bases separated the two germline ends. CDR1 is MNHEY and CDR2 is SMNVEV in the germline V gene (reference sequence). The CDR3 DNA reads as TGTGCCAGCAGTTCCGCCCTGCAGGGCTTTTACGGCTACACCTTC. It yields the protein CASSSALQGFYGYTF.

This clonotype has just a few counts. The rearrangement joins TRBV12-3 or TRBV12-4 to TRBJ2-7; a weak D match, TRBD1 (6 bases). CDR3 length: 18 residues. With 2 bases removed from V and 4 bases from J, the gap between germline ends came to 24 bases. The CDR3 sequence: CASSLIAQTGQNSYEQYF. Written as DNA, the CDR3 is TGTGCCAGCAGTTTAATTGCCCAGACAGGTCAGAATTCTTACGAGCAGTACTTC.

The table lists this clonotype with many counts. This chain links TRBV29-1 with TRBJ2-2; a weak D match, TRBD1 (5 bases). Per the germline V gene, CDR1 is SQVTM and CDR2 is ANQGSEA. The CDR3 runs 15 residues. With 0 bases removed from V and 4 bases from J, the gap between germline ends came to 12 bases. CDR3 in amino acids: CSVEDVDKSTGELFF. The CDR3 coding sequence is TGCAGCGTTGAAGATGTGGACAAAAGCACCGGGGAGCTGTTTTTT.

The J gene is TRBJ2-7, the V gene TRBV5-1; 10 bases line up with TRBD1. Looked up from germline, CDR1 is SGHRS and CDR2 is YFSETQ. J was trimmed by 7 bases and V by 4 bases; bases with no gene match: 2. CDR3 size: 12 residues. This CDR3 is CASSAGQGEQYF. In DNA, the CDR3 is TGCGCCAGCAGCGCGGGACAGGGGGAGCAGTACTTC.

This clonotype came up a few times. This chain uses TRBV11-2 with TRBJ2-3; D is undetermined. The germline CDR1 and CDR2 sequences are SGHAT and FQNNGV. V lost 3 bases and J lost 5, with 9 bases in between. The CDR3 length is 13 residues. The CDR3 loop is CASSFGPGDTQYF. In DNA form, the CDR3 reads TGTGCCAGCAGCTTCGGACCCGGAGATACGCAGTATTTT.

The rearrangement uses TRBV5-1 and TRBJ2-3, with 7 positions matching TRBD1. CDR1 is SGHRS, CDR2 YFSETQ, per germline. The CDR3 is 14 amino acids. The ends lost 4 bases at V and 2 bases at J; junction bases unmatched: 4. The CDR3, as DNA: TGCGCCAGCAGCCAAGGACAGGCCACAGATACGCAGTATTTT. Its protein product is CASSQGQATDTQYF.

The chain links TRBV6-5 to TRBJ2-4; the D gene is possibly TRBD1 (6 bases). The germline V gene encodes CDR1 MNHEY and CDR2 SVGAGI. V was cut by 0 bases and J by 6 bases, with 9 bases left in between. The CDR3 is 14 amino acids. The CDR3 spells CASSYSRTVNIQYF. In DNA, the CDR3 is TGTGCCAGCAGTTACTCGAGGACAGTAAACATTCAGTACTTC.

This clonotype was detected a few times. The chain combines TRBV20-1 with TRBJ2-1; perhaps TRBD2 as D (6 bases). This CDR3 has 14 residues. Germline V gives CDR1 DFQATT, CDR2 SNEGSKA (reference sequence). CDR3 sequence: CSGLGLGSYNEQFF. Here the CDR3 DNA reads TGCAGCGGCCTGGGACTGGGCTCCTACAATGAGCAGTTCTTC.

This clonotype occurred a few times. V gene TRBV18 combines with J gene TRBJ2-7, with 8 bases aligning to TRBD2. The V segment lost 2 bases and the J segment 4 bases; nucleotides outside the gene matches: 10. There are 16 residues in the CDR3. Germline values: CDR1 KGHSH, CDR2 LQKENI. CDR3 region: CASSPGLAPRLYEQYF. The CDR3 DNA sequence: TGTGCCAGCTCACCAGGACTAGCCCCCAGACTTTACGAGCAGTACTTC.

V gene TRBV29-1 combines with J gene TRBJ1-3; D is unclear. Trimming removed 1 base at V and 4 bases at J, with 5 bases between. Per germline, CDR1 SQVTM and CDR2 ANQGSEA. The CDR3 contains 12 residues. The CDR3 DNA reads as TGCAGCGTTGAAGGGAGAGGAAACACCATATATTTT. The encoded protein is CSVEGRGNTIYF.

The rearrangement uses TRBV20-1 and TRBJ1-2, with a weak D call TRBD1 (6 bases). The V end was cut by 5 bases, the J end by 0 bases, with 22 bases between. This CDR3 has 17 amino acids. Germline CDR1 DFQATT, CDR2 SNEGSKA (reference sequence). The CDR3 nucleotides read TGCAGTGCTCCCCCGGGGGGCAGCTCTCTGTCTAACTATGGCTACACCTTC. It is translated as CSAPPGGSSLSNYGYTF.

This clonotype was recorded at least ten times. The V and J genes are TRBV10-3 and TRBJ2-2; 10 positions agree with TRBD1. Looked up from germline, CDR1 is ENHRY and CDR2 is SYGVKD. With V trimmed by 5 bases and J by 5 bases, 2 bases remained unmatched. The length of the CDR3 is 14 residues. The CDR3, as DNA: TGTGCCATCAGTCGACAGGGGGCGACCGGGGAGCTGTTTTTT. Its protein is CAISRQGATGELFF.

This clonotype has only a few counts. This rearrangement joins TRBV7-9 to TRBJ1-1; D remains unclear. CDR1 is SEHNR and CDR2 is FQNEAQ in the germline V gene (reference sequence). Trimming cost V 8 bases and J 6 bases, with 22 bases left between them. The CDR3 has 15 amino acids. DNA for the CDR3: TGTGCCAGCGAAATGTTCGGGCGAAACGCCCCTGAAGCTTTCTTT. Amino acids: CASEMFGRNAPEAFF.

This clonotype was recorded many times. V is TRBV5-1 and J is TRBJ1-1, with D uncertain. The germline V gene has CDR1 SGHRS and CDR2 YFSETQ. The V gene lost 4 bases and the J gene lost 0 bases, with 7 bases spanning the gap. This CDR3 spans 13 amino acids. The CDR3 is CASSPMLNTEAFF. The CDR3 DNA sequence: TGCGCCAGCAGCCCTATGCTGAACACTGAAGCTTTCTTT. The whole variable domain, filled in from reference TRBV5-1 and TRBJ1-1, reads KAGVTQTPRYLIKTRGQQVTLSCSPISGHRSVSWYQQTPGQGLQFLFEYFSETQRNKGNFPGRFSGRQFSNSRSEMNVSTLELGDSALYLCASSPMLNTEAFFGQGTRLTVV.

This chain connects TRBV20-1 to TRBJ2-7, with 8 bases fitting TRBD2. V dropped 5 bases and J dropped 6; count of bases not matched to a gene: 9. Germline lookup yields CDR1 DFQATT and CDR2 SNEGSKA (reference sequence). The CDR3 spans 13 residues. Written as DNA, the CDR3 is TGCAGTGCTGCCGGGACTAGAGTGCTCGAGCAGTACTTC. It is translated as CSAAGTRVLEQYF.

This sequence joins TRBV7-2 and TRBJ2-7; 7 bases align to TRBD1. Germline V gene data show CDR1 as SGHTA and CDR2 as FQGNSA. With V trimmed by 4 bases and J by 6 bases, 6 bases remained unmatched. This CDR3 has 13 amino acids. The CDR3 here is CASSSTGTVEQYF. The CDR3 DNA reads as TGTGCCAGCAGCTCCACCGGGACAGTCGAGCAGTACTTC.

This clonotype was observed a handful of times. J is TRBJ1-5 and V is TRBV6-6; the D is unclear. Per germline, CDR1 MNHNY and CDR2 SVGAGI (reference sequence). Trimming shortened V by 0 bases and J by 5 bases, and 5 bases separated the two germline ends. The CDR3 has 13 amino acids. The CDR3 nucleotides are TGTGCCAGCAGTTACTCTCAGGATCAGCCCCAGCATTTT. It codes for CASSYSQDQPQHF.